A selection of T cell receptor beta chains follows, all from one sample in a study of blood T cell repertoires in COVID-19. Some clones are missing from TCRdb's copy, which holds only in-frame ones; the method was immunoSEQ multiplex PCR. The table lists over 150,000 clones, approximately 91% of them singletons. Sequencing input: peripheral blood. The receptors come from a man in his forties or fifties with acute or convalescent COVID-19. Each CDR3 is given with its conserved first and last residue. Fields, in order: clone size, V gene, D gene, J gene, CDR3 DNA, CDR3 protein. A D gene is named only where the DNA matches it firmly. Size is omitted from some rows. Given values are once, few, many or a class for expanded clones.

>.|TRBV7-9|.|TRBJ2-5
TGTGCCAGCAGCCATCCCTCCGGGGAGACCCAGTACTTC
CASSHPSGETQYF
>.|TRBV5-6|TRBD1|TRBJ2-2
TGTGCCAGCAGCTTGCTCGGGACAGGTTTTACGAACACCGGGGAGCTGTTTTTT
CASSLLGTGFTNTGELFF
>.|TRBV7-3|.|TRBJ2-3
TGTGCCAGCAGCCGTTTCGGGGAGGATACGCAGTATTTT
CASSRFGEDTQYF
>.|TRBV6-5|.|TRBJ2-3
TGTGCCAGCAGTTACTCGAAGGGGGTCGGAGATACGCAGTATTTT
CASSYSKGVGDTQYF
>once|TRBV19|.|TRBJ1-5
TGTGCCAGTACGTGGGGGCTTGGAGATCAGCCCCAGCATTTT
CASTWGLGDQPQHF
>.|TRBV28|.|TRBJ2-7
TGTGCCAGCAGGGCAACGACAAGCTACGAGCAGTACTTC
CASRATTSYEQYF
>.|TRBV9|.|TRBJ1-4
TGTGCCAGCAGCGCCACCGGGACAACCCTTAATGAAAAACTGTTTTTT
CASSATGTTLNEKLFF
>.|TRBV7-2|.|TRBJ2-3
TGTGCCAGCAGCTTAAGATTAGCGGACACAGATACGCAGTATTTT
CASSLRLADTDTQYF
>.|TRBV12-3/TRBV12-4|.|TRBJ1-1
TGTGCCAGCAGTTACGGGGGAGGCACTGAAGCTTTCTTT
CASSYGGGTEAFF
>.|TRBV2|TRBD1|TRBJ1-2
TGTGCCAGCAGAACTCGGACAGGGGTCAACTATGGCTACACCTTC
CASRTRTGVNYGYTF
>.|TRBV3-1/TRBV3-2|TRBD1|TRBJ1-1
TGTGCCAGCAGCCAAGATTTTCGCGACAGGGAAGGGGAGAACACTGAAGCTTTCTTT
CASSQDFRDREGENTEAFF
>.|TRBV4-1|TRBD2|TRBJ2-1
TGCGCCAGCAGCCTCCTAGCGGGAGGACACAATGAGCAGTTCTTC
CASSLLAGGHNEQFF
>.|TRBV18|TRBD1|TRBJ2-2
TGTGCCAGCTCAGGACAGGAGAACACCGGGGAGCTGTTTTTT
CASSGQENTGELFF
>.|TRBV19|.|TRBJ1-3
TGTGCCAGTACCAACAGGATGGGAAACACCATATATTTT
CASTNRMGNTIYF
>.|TRBV27|TRBD1|TRBJ2-7
TGTGCCAGCAGTCCCCGAAATTGGACAGGGTGGGCCTACGAGCAGTACTTC
CASSPRNWTGWAYEQYF
>.|TRBV19|TRBD2|TRBJ2-3
TGTGCCAGTAGTGGGGGGCTAGCGGGGGACTTCGATACGCAGTATTTT
CASSGGLAGDFDTQYF
>.|TRBV3-1/TRBV3-2|.|TRBJ2-3
TGTGCCAGCAGCCTGAAAACGGGATTCGCAGATACGCAGTATTTT
CASSLKTGFADTQYF
>.|TRBV28|.|TRBJ1-5
TGTGCCAGCACTTCAGGTGGTCAGCCCCAGCATTTT
CASTSGGQPQHF
>.|TRBV13|.|TRBJ2-3
TGTGCCAGCAGCTCCGTGACGGGGAGCACAGATACGCAGTATTTT
CASSSVTGSTDTQYF
>.|TRBV10-2|TRBD2|TRBJ2-1
TGCGCCAGCAGAAGCGGGAGCCCCTACAATGAGCAGTTCTTC
CASRSGSPYNEQFF
>.|TRBV28|TRBD1|TRBJ2-7
TGTGCCAGCAGTTTATGGGGGAGGACAGGGGGCAAATACGAGCAGTACTTC
CASSLWGRTGGKYEQYF
>.|TRBV6-6|TRBD1|TRBJ2-7
TGTGCCAGCAGTTCGCGGACAGGAGGCTTCTACGAGCAGTACTTC
CASSSRTGGFYEQYF
>.|TRBV7-2|TRBD2|TRBJ2-5
TGTGCCAGCAGGGCTGGGACTAGGGCGGAGACCCAGTACTTC
CASRAGTRAETQYF
>.|TRBV7-9|TRBD1|TRBJ1-4
TGTGCCAGCAGCTCTAGGGACAGGGGGAACCTGGAACTGTTTTTT
CASSSRDRGNLELFF
>.|TRBV18|TRBD1|TRBJ1-1
TGTGCCAGCTCACCACAGACAGGGGGTCGGACTGAAGCTTTCTTT
CASSPQTGGRTEAFF
>.|TRBV27|TRBD1|TRBJ1-1
TGTGCCAGCAGTTTATCGTTTATAACGTCGGCAGGGGGTAGGGGTGAAGCTTTCTTT
CASSLSFITSAGGRGEAFF
>.|TRBV7-9|.|TRBJ1-1
TGTGCCAGCAGCTTAAGGGGGAAGAACACTGAAGCTTTCTTT
CASSLRGKNTEAFF
>.|TRBV6-2/TRBV6-3|.|TRBJ1-1
TGTGCCAGCAGCCGTAACAGGGATCGATCTTTGAACACTGAAGCTTTCTTT
CASSRNRDRSLNTEAFF
>.|TRBV9|.|TRBJ2-5
TGTGCCAGCAGCAGGGGGGAGACCCAGTACTTC
CASSRGETQYF
>.|TRBV7-9|.|TRBJ1-2
TGTGCCAGCAGCTCAGACAGGCGTTATTATGGCTACACCTTC
CASSSDRRYYGYTF
>.|TRBV24-1|.|TRBJ1-3
TGTGCCACCGCCGGTAGTCGTGGAAACACCATATATTTT
CATAGSRGNTIYF
>.|TRBV28|TRBD2|TRBJ2-3
TGTGCCAGCACACGGGGGGCTAGCGGGGATGATACGCAGTATTTT
CASTRGASGDDTQYF
>.|TRBV29-1|.|TRBJ2-5
TGCAGCGTTCGGAGGCCGTTTGTGGAAGAGACCCAGTACTTC
CSVRRPFVEETQYF
>once|TRBV10-3|TRBD1|TRBJ1-1
TGTGCCATCAGGGACGGACAGGCGGGGACTGAAGCTTTCTTT
CAIRDGQAGTEAFF
>.|TRBV2|TRBD1|TRBJ1-4
TGTGCCAGCAACAGGGGGCTGAGGGAAAAACTGTTTTTT
CASNRGLREKLFF
>few|TRBV14|.|TRBJ1-5
TGTGCCAGCAGCCAAGAGGGACACCACAATCAGCCCCAGCATTTT
CASSQEGHHNQPQHF
>.|TRBV30|TRBD1|TRBJ1-5
TGTGCCTGGAGCGGCGGACAGGTATATAGCAATCAGCCCCAGCATTTT
CAWSGGQVYSNQPQHF
>.|TRBV3-1/TRBV3-2|.|TRBJ1-4
TGTGCCAGCAGCGACACTCTAACTAATGAAAAACTGTTTTTT
CASSDTLTNEKLFF
>.|TRBV30|TRBD2|TRBJ2-5
TGTGCCCGAAGCGGGGTGGGGGAGACCCAGTACTTC
CARSGVGETQYF
>.|TRBV5-1|.|TRBJ2-3
TGCGCCAGCAGCTTGGGGGCATTCGGTCCCACAGATACGCAGTATTTT
CASSLGAFGPTDTQYF
>.|TRBV28|TRBD1|TRBJ1-6
TGTGCCAGCAGGCTCGGGACAGGGGGTGATAATTCACCCCTCCACTTT
CASRLGTGGDNSPLHF
>.|TRBV18|TRBD2|TRBJ2-2
TGTGCCAGCTCACCACAACTCCAGCGGGGGGCGAACACCGGGGAGCTGTTTTTT
CASSPQLQRGANTGELFF
>.|TRBV6-5|.|TRBJ2-7
TGTGCCGTAATCTCAGCCGGGAGCTCCTACGAGCAGTACTTC
CAVISAGSSYEQYF
>.|TRBV7-8|.|TRBJ1-6
TGTGCCAGCCGCACCCTCCGGGACAACTATTCACCCCTCCACTTT
CASRTLRDNYSPLHF
>.|TRBV27|.|TRBJ2-7
TGTGCCAGCAGCCCCGGAGACCCCTACGAGCAGTACTTC
CASSPGDPYEQYF
>.|TRBV14|.|TRBJ1-1
TGTGCCAGCAGCCATGAGCGGGGGGCGAACACTGAAGCTTTCTTT
CASSHERGANTEAFF
>.|TRBV4-1|TRBD2|TRBJ2-3
TGCGCCAGCAGCCAAAGGCTAGCGGGAGGAGTGGGCACAGATACGCAGTATTTT
CASSQRLAGGVGTDTQYF
>.|TRBV30|TRBD2|TRBJ2-5
TGTGCCTGGAGCTCTGGGAGGGCCCCCCAAGAGACCCAGTACTTC
CAWSSGRAPQETQYF
>.|TRBV15|.|TRBJ2-5
TGTGCCACCAGCCGACCCGGGATTACGAGAGAGACCCAGTACTTC
CATSRPGITRETQYF
>.|TRBV27|TRBD1|TRBJ1-1
TGTGCCAGCAGTCCCTCTTGGACAGGGACTGAAGCTTTCTTT
CASSPSWTGTEAFF
>.|TRBV7-9|TRBD1|TRBJ1-3
TGTGCCAGCAGCTCTAACAGGGGTCAACCTGGAAACACCATATATTTT
CASSSNRGQPGNTIYF
>.|TRBV18|TRBD1|TRBJ2-7
TGTGCCAGCTCAGGGGACAGCTACGAGCAGTACTTC
CASSGDSYEQYF
>.|TRBV7-6|.|TRBJ1-2
TGTGCCAGCAGCCCTGAACTTACTCCCTATGGCTACACCTTC
CASSPELTPYGYTF
>few|TRBV5-8|TRBD1|TRBJ1-2
TGTGCCAGCAGCTTAACAGGGGTAAACTATGGCTACACCTTC
CASSLTGVNYGYTF
>.|TRBV29-1|.|TRBJ2-2
TGCAGCGGGGACACGGGGACCGGGGAGCTGTTTTTT
CSGDTGTGELFF